This TCR beta chain emerged from a study of control samples from healthy donors and cancer patients. The CDR3 covers 15 residues. Germline V gene data show CDR1 as SGHTA and CDR2 as FQGTGA. The J segment lost 1 base and the V segment lost 2 bases, leaving 3 bases of the junction unmatched. Some clones are missing from TCRdb's copy, which holds only in-frame ones; the method was immunoSEQ multiplex PCR. In the table there are 120,000 to 150,000 clones, 90% to 95% of which are singletons. This clone was seen once. The same CDR3 arises from other DNA sequences in this sample as well. The V gene is TRBV7-3, the J gene TRBJ2-3, with 7 bases lining up with TRBD2. Sequenced: blood. The sequence derives from a man between 35 and 55 years old in good health. The CDR3 region has the DNA TGTGCCAGCAGCTTAGGCGGGGGTGGCACAGATACGCAGTATTTT. It is translated as CASSLGGGGTDTQYF.